This T cell receptor (beta chain) was recorded in a study of cytomegalovirus exposure and HLA in healthy donors (dated by TCRdb to 2015 to 2018). In terms of the full investigation: In an earlier analysis of 587 of the donors, approximately 300 Gb of sequence data and 117 million unique TCR beta sequences from about 190 million T cells were reported. About 310 gigabases of sequencing data and some 85 million unique TCR sequences were included in an early release covering roughly 600 HLA-typed donors. The genetic ancestry cluster associated with self-reported Caucasian donors included 80% to 90% of the 398 genotyped donors. The study aimed to test whether signatures of past pathogen exposure could be identified by cataloging public T cell receptors. The study used immunosequencing to profile the T cell repertoires of approximately 630 subjects and linked those repertoires to cytomegalovirus serostatus. In addition to the first cohort of around 670 subjects, a separate validation cohort of 120 different subjects was used. To predict cytomegalovirus infection status, the study brought together high-throughput TCR immunosequencing, statistical association of individual TCRs with disease status, and machine learning. In a later analysis, previously published TCR beta repertoires from 670 or so donors were re-analyzed and high-resolution HLA genotyping was added so that TCR occurrence patterns could be studied. Rather than using new phenotypic data, the later analysis identified candidate immune exposures from TCR beta sequences and from how often those sequences occurred across donors. In an earlier analysis of 500 to 650 of the donors, high-throughput TCR beta sequencing was used to judge whether each TCR beta V gene segment behaved as functional or pseudogenic. Donor age, sex, ethnicity and CMV serostatus were collected together with the repertoire data. A later genetic analysis used genome-wide SNP genotypes for about three fifths of the 666 donors, treating that subset as a discovery cohort. Every repertoire in the discovery cohort had been generated on one and the same sequencing platform. Both class I and class II loci were covered by HLA typing, at four-digit resolution. Typing coverage differed by locus: A, B, C, DRB1 and DQB1 were typed in roughly 620-630 donors, DQA1 in 500 to 550, DPA1 in around 580, and DPB1 in roughly 470. Four to six DR-DQ haplotypes were handled as single units for association and clustering, since linkage in the cohort was strong. Among some 410 genotyped donors of the cohort, an average of roughly 230,000 unique TCR beta nucleotide sequences was sequenced per donor, of which about 19% were non-productive. Here is what the overall study found, with its caveats: In a later analysis, several top co-occurrence clusters were reported to appear linked to parvovirus B19, influenza, CMV and Epstein-Barr virus. The earlier analysis of about 600 of the donors excluded roughly 17 rarely observed V segments, including chromosome 9 orphons, because counts were too low. Immune exposure information for the cohort was limited to CMV serostatus. Compared with equally common non-associated chains, HLA-associated TCR beta chains in a later analysis were more clonally expanded and had lower generation probabilities. According to a later analysis, most CMV-associated TCR beta chains appeared to be HLA-restricted, and the HLA associations seemed to be driven largely by CMV exposure. In vitro tests confirmed that a few of the cytomegalovirus-associated TCR beta chains recognize cytomegalovirus antigens. According to a later analysis, TCR association rates differed among HLA loci, with DRB1 alleles showing the most associated TCRs and HLA-C alleles showing the fewest. Because the 87-base-pair reads could not distinguish some IMGT-functional V segments, including TRBV6-2 and TRBV6-3, those segments were excluded. Sequencing depth was assumed to be roughly uniform across donors in the presence/absence analyses, though that assumption may not hold. Because HLA typing was unavailable for some donors at each locus, only the typed subset was used in association tests. In a later genetic analysis, a missense DCLRE1C variant was associated with V-gene and J-gene trimming of TCR beta chains, and the association was replicated in an independent cohort. Compared with the roughly 670-donor mean, donors in an Asian-associated ancestry cluster had fewer N-insertions in productive TCRs, according to a later genetic analysis. At a false discovery rate of 0.05, a later analysis linked some 18,000 TCR beta sequences to specific HLA alleles. The sequencing pipeline was judged likely to have produced a cluster of highly shared sequence variants as a technical artifact. An earlier analysis of 587 of the donors showed that most TCR beta V segments appeared in productive rearrangements either about 87% or about 30% of the time, which broadly matched IMGT annotations. This cohort had only TCR beta chains sequenced, and the lack of alpha or paired-chain data limited which features could be detected. Across donors, most TCR sequences were observed very rarely, whereas some public TCRs were present in many individuals. The classifier was reported to diagnose cytomegalovirus status with high specificity and sensitivity in both the original and validation cohorts. Assigning TCR associations to individual alleles was difficult when HLA alleles, especially DR and DQ, strongly co-occurred. The study listed approximately 160 TCR beta chains as associated with cytomegalovirus. A further reported finding was that TCR beta sequences accurately predicted the HLA-A and HLA-B alleles for most subjects in the first cohort. The authors suggested that the approach could potentially be extended to other disease states and immunological phenotypes. Correlated functional status among segregating V segments might reflect linkage disequilibrium, but an unknown experimental factor could not be ruled out.

The cohort consisted of 650 to 700 healthy bone marrow donors. At the time of sampling, every cohort member was nominally healthy, though immune exposures that went unrecorded were likely present. The donor was CMV seropositive and belonged to the group of about 290 seropositive cohort members. Each donor provided a peripheral blood sample, and peripheral blood mononuclear cells were used for TCR beta sequencing. Genomic DNA extraction from the blood cell samples was performed with the Qiagen DNeasy Blood Extraction Kit. Notes on this clone: What antigen it recognizes has not been identified. No base quality information exists; no much larger clone differs at one position.

Library generation was performed with the immunoSEQ multiplex PCR assay. The multiplex PCR relied on a mix of 60 forward primers for TCR Vbeta segments and 13 reverse primers for TCR Jbeta segments. Amplification of the CDR3 region of rearranged TCR beta genes was performed with a multiplex PCR assay on genomic DNA. The amplified TCR beta libraries were sequenced on the Illumina HiSeq System as 87-base-pair reads. The original pipeline was this. In a later analysis, about 80 million unique TCR beta chains were counted across the roughly 610 repertoires, and approximately 9.9 million of these chains were shared by at least two donors. Raw reads were error-corrected and collapsed into unique sequences with a nearest-neighbor algorithm that merged closely related sequences to remove PCR and sequencing errors. V, D and J gene segments were assigned by aligning CDR3 sequences to IMGT reference sequences. Each retained sequence needed at least a six-nucleotide match to both a V gene segment and a J gene segment. A rearrangement was called productive if the CDR3 had no stop codons and remained in frame with V and J, and every other rearrangement was called non-productive. Following IMGT convention, CDR3 was defined as the stretch from the second conserved V-encoded cysteine to the conserved J-encoded phenylalanine. Sequences without an unambiguous match to a single V gene segment were excluded from the earlier analysis of several hundred of the donors. In an earlier analysis of 500 to 750 of the donors, V segments were called functional above 56.7% productive rearrangements and were called segregating when the between-donor standard deviation exceeded 5%. To diagnose cytomegalovirus status from the catalog of TCR beta chain sequences, a statistical classification framework was built. In a later analysis, V and J genes were assigned by comparing TCR nucleotide sequences against IMGT/GENE-DB human TR gene sequences. In a later analysis, CDR3 sequences and most-parsimonious VDJ recombination scenarios were assigned using the TCRdist pipeline. In a later analysis, every TCR beta chain was defined by the combination of its CDR3 amino acid sequence and its V-gene family, and reads without a unique V-gene family were dropped. In a later analysis, 550 to 650 highly shared, low-generation-probability nucleotide sequences were removed to address suspected cross-contamination and a sequencing artifact. In a later analysis, a clonal expansion index was calculated for each public chain from normalized within-repertoire ranks of inferred template counts. Generation probabilities in a later analysis came from a VDJ recombination model fitted to out-of-frame rearrangements, and those results were checked against IGoR. A later analysis scored TCR-TCR, TCR-HLA and TCR-CMV co-occurrence with hypergeometric tests, applying a repertoire-size bias correction to TCR pairs. In a later analysis, false discovery rates were estimated by permuting HLA or CMV assignments 20 times. In a later analysis, co-occurring TCRs were grouped using DBSCAN, and TCRdist sequence similarity was added for clustering within HLA-allele-positive subsets. Repertoires with fewer than 30,000 or more than 120,000 public chains, plus five repertoires with anomalous nucleotide sharing, were excluded from co-occurrence clustering. Imported from immuneACCESS, the table was reduced by TCRdb to in-frame sequences with V and J called. These copies leave out some clones; in studies compared against another copy, an unresolved V gene accounts for under half, and the cause of the remainder is not known. V and J calls and clone size are given by that table; D and trimming were obtained from the DNA. The sample table holds 130,000 or so clones, of which 8.5% to 9% were seen once. The ten largest make up around 6.1% of the sample.

A distance of 11 bases separates the germline ends of V and J, which lose 5 bases and 4 bases respectively. Measured from the cysteine to the phenylalanine, the CDR3 is 13 residues long. This entry keeps only the CDR3 DNA: 39 bases, framed from base 1. CDR1 and CDR2 were assigned from the germline V gene (reference sequence) as LNHDA and SQIVND. The sequencing sample was made of PBMCs. The clonotype was recovered from a woman in her thirties or forties in good health and CMV-seropositive. The sequence is built from TRBV19 and TRBJ1-2; matching of 5 bases hints at TRBD1 as the D gene. The bases are TGTGCCAGTAGTGATCCGACAGCCTATGGCTACACCTTC. Its product reads: CASSDPTAYGYTF. The CDR3, completed at both ends by the reference TRBV19 and TRBJ1-2 genes, gives the full variable domain DGGITQSPKYLFRKEGQNVTLSCEQNLNHDAMYWYRQDPGQGLRLIYYSQIVNDFQKGDIAEGYSVSREKKESFPLTVTSAQKNPTAFYLCASSDPTAYGYTFGSGTRLTVV.